Each of the 23 T cell receptor beta chains below was sequenced from the same sample in a study of shared clonotypes between healthy human individuals. Produced via immunoSEQ multiplex PCR; TCRdb's table is partial and in-frame only. The sample has fewer than 850,000 clones; 96% are singletons. Terminally differentiated effector memory CD45RA+ cells were excluded from the naive CD8 cells, which were CD45RO-negative and positively selected for CCR7. Sequenced material: naive CD8+ T cells sorted from blood. These receptor sequences come from a man aged 25 to 45 in good health.

This chain uses TRBV27 with TRBJ2-5; D remains unclear. The ends were cut back, 7 bases at V and 0 bases at J, with 12 bases in the middle. The CDR3 runs 14 residues. Per germline, CDR1 MNHEY and CDR2 SMNVEV (reference sequence). The CDR3 reads CASKSLGYQETQYF. The CDR3 nucleotides are TGTGCCAGCAAAAGCCTGGGGTACCAAGAGACCCAGTACTTC.

The gene calls are TRBV18 and TRBJ1-3, with D unresolved. Germline CDR1 KGHSH, CDR2 LQKENI. V was cut by 6 bases and J by 3 bases, with 24 bases left in between. This CDR3 comprises 18 residues. The CDR3 DNA sequence: TGTGCCAGCTCGCCCCATCCCGGCGCGCCAGACCTTGGAAACACCATATATTTT. Translated: CASSPHPGAPDLGNTIYF.

About this clone itself: In the same sample, other DNA sequences code for this CDR3. The rearrangement links TRBV29-1 to TRBJ1-1; D is possibly TRBD1 (5 bases). Germline lookup yields CDR1 SQVTM and CDR2 ANQGSEA. The CDR3 is 13 amino acids. The V and J ends lost 4 bases and 2 bases respectively, with 11 bases between them. The CDR3 coding sequence is TGCAGCGTTGTGGGGGGACTAAACACTGAAGCTTTCTTT. It encodes CSVVGGLNTEAFF.

The V gene is TRBV29-1, the J gene TRBJ2-2; D perhaps matches TRBD2 (6 bases). Germline assignment: CDR1 SQVTM and CDR2 ANQGSEA. Trimming stripped 6 bases from V and 1 base from J, with 12 bases between. The length of the CDR3 is 14 residues. The CDR3 loop reads CSVGLHLNTGELFF. CDR3 coding DNA: TGCAGCGTGGGACTGCATTTGAACACCGGGGAGCTGTTTTTT.

The chain has TRBV7-9 and TRBJ2-7; D is undetermined. The germline V gene has CDR1 SEHNR and CDR2 FQNEAQ (reference sequence). The CDR3 extends over 14 amino acids. The V and J ends lost 5 bases and 0 bases respectively, with 11 bases between them. The CDR3 region has the DNA TGTGCCAGCAGCAATACACGAAACTCCTACGAGCAGTACTTC. This translates into CASSNTRNSYEQYF.

This rearrangement joins TRBV7-9 to TRBJ2-1; 9 bases map to TRBD2. CDR3 length: 15 amino acids. The germline V gene has CDR1 SEHNR and CDR2 FQNEAQ (reference sequence). V lost 1 base and J lost 6; bases outside the gene matches: 4. The CDR3 loop reads CASSLVGLAINEQFF. In DNA form, the CDR3 reads TGTGCCAGCAGCTTAGTTGGACTAGCGATCAATGAGCAGTTCTTC.

The chain carries TRBV7-2 and TRBJ2-7; D gene ambiguous. The length of the CDR3 is 19 residues. The V gene's germline CDR1 is SGHTA and CDR2 FQGNSA. Trimming took 1 base from V and 2 from J, leaving 24 bases between them. Written as DNA, the CDR3 is TGTGCCAGCAGCTTAGAAAGGTTGGGTTTTCAAAAAGGGACCTACGAGCAGTACTTC. This gives the protein CASSLERLGFQKGTYEQYF. Using reference TRBV7-2 and TRBJ2-7 for the parts outside the CDR3, the full variable domain is GAGVSQSPSNKVTEKGKDVELRCDPISGHTALYWYRQSLGQGLEFLIYFQGNSAPDKSGLPSDRFSAERTGGSVSTLTIQRTQQEDSAVYLCASSLERLGFQKGTYEQYFGPGTRLTVT.

The chain combines TRBV27 with TRBJ2-7, with D perhaps assigned TRBD1 or TRBD2 (5 bases each). The CDR3 is made up of 14 amino acids. Per the germline V gene, CDR1 is MNHEY and CDR2 is SMNVEV (reference sequence). Trimming left V 4 bases short and J 3 bases short, with 13 bases between. DNA of the CDR3: TGTGCCAGCAGTTCCCGGGACGGGTACTACGAGCAGTACTTC. It codes for CASSSRDGYYEQYF.

The chain recombines TRBV29-1 with TRBJ2-7, with D possibly matching TRBD2 (6 bases). Trimming left V 7 bases short and J 3 bases short, with 13 bases between. Germline V lookup: CDR1 SQVTM, CDR2 ANQGSEA. This CDR3 contains 12 residues. The CDR3 sequence: CSASGTFYEQYF. The CDR3 nucleotides are TGCAGCGCATCCGGGACTTTCTACGAGCAGTACTTC.

The rearrangement joins TRBV9 to TRBJ2-5; the D gene is possibly TRBD1 (5 bases). The length of the CDR3 is 13 residues. Trimming cost V 3 bases and J 5 bases, with 11 bases left between them. CDR1 is SGDLS, CDR2 YYNGEE, per germline. CDR3 region: CASSAGQAETQYF. The CDR3 DNA is TGTGCCAGCAGCGCCGGACAAGCGGAGACCCAGTACTTC.

The rearrangement joins TRBV5-1 to TRBJ1-1; a possible D gene is TRBD1 (6 bases). The V and J ends lost 4 bases and 4 bases respectively, with 11 bases between them. This CDR3 is built from 13 residues. CDR1 and CDR2 from the germline V gene are SGHRS and YFSETQ. The CDR3 sequence: CASSPLGGTEAFF. CDR3 in DNA: TGCGCCAGCAGCCCCCTAGGGGGCACTGAAGCTTTCTTT.

CDR3 nucleotide sequence: TGTGCCAGCAGCATTCTTCCGGGACAAAGGGAGCCCTACGAGCAGTACTTC. Its protein is CASSILPGQREPYEQYF. The genes are TRBV7-8 and TRBJ2-7, with D possibly being TRBD1 (6 bases). The CDR3 has 17 residues. Germline CDR1 reads SGHVS; CDR2 reads FQNEAQ. V was cut by 5 bases and J by 2 bases, with 22 bases left in between.

Turning to this clone: The sample contains more than one DNA sequence encoding this CDR3. The V gene is TRBV4-1, the J gene TRBJ1-5; D remains unclear. CDR3 length: 16 residues. Per the germline V gene, CDR1 is MGHRA and CDR2 is YSYEKL. Trimming took off 0 bases at V and 0 bases at J, with 9 bases between the two ends. As DNA, the CDR3 is TGCGCCAGCAGCCAAGAATCTGGTTATAGCAATCAGCCCCAGCATTTT. Protein sequence: CASSQESGYSNQPQHF.

This chain links TRBV15 with TRBJ2-5, with D unclear. From germline, CDR1 is LNHNV and CDR2 YYDKDF (reference sequence). V lost 1 base and J 3 bases, leaving 9 bases between the germline ends. The CDR3 totals 14 residues. Written as DNA, the CDR3 is TGTGCCACCAGCAGAGGCGCACAGAAAGAGACCCAGTACTTC. This encodes CATSRGAQKETQYF.

The chain employs TRBV27 and TRBJ1-2; D not certain. Trimming took 6 bases from V and 8 from J, leaving 10 bases between them. CDR1 is MNHEY and CDR2 is SMNVEV in the germline V gene (reference sequence). There are 11 residues in the CDR3. The CDR3 DNA is TGTGCCAGCAGCGGAGGTCTAGGCTACACCTTC. Its translation is CASSGGLGYTF.

This chain uses TRBV19 with TRBJ2-4; D is perhaps TRBD1 (6 bases). Germline V CDR1 and CDR2: LNHDA, SQIVND (reference sequence). Trimming shortened V by 3 bases and J by 7 bases, and 13 bases separated the two germline ends. The CDR3 consists of 14 residues. The CDR3 loop is CASSILAGDNIQYF. CDR3 nucleotide sequence: TGTGCCAGTAGTATTCTGGCAGGGGACAACATTCAGTACTTC. Using reference TRBV19 and TRBJ2-4 for the parts outside the CDR3, the full variable domain is DGGITQSPKYLFRKEGQNVTLSCEQNLNHDAMYWYRQDPGQGLRLIYYSQIVNDFQKGDIAEGYSVSREKKESFPLTVTSAQKNPTAFYLCASSILAGDNIQYFGAGTRLSVL.

The V gene is TRBV7-9, the J gene TRBJ2-2, with D possibly matching TRBD2 (6 bases). This CDR3 comprises 12 residues. CDR1 is SEHNR, CDR2 FQNEAQ, per germline (reference sequence). Trimming stripped 5 bases from V and 9 bases from J, with 10 bases between. As DNA, the CDR3 is TGTGCCAGCAGCCGGGGGAGCCGGGAGCTGTTTTTT. It codes for CASSRGSRELFF.

The chain carries TRBV7-2 and TRBJ1-2; TRBD1 might be the D (6 bases). V lost 3 bases and J 2 bases, leaving 16 bases between the germline ends. CDR1 and CDR2 from the germline V gene are SGHTA and FQGNSA. The CDR3 is 16 amino acids. CDR3 amino acids: CASSFAQDTGNYGYTF. Here the CDR3 DNA reads TGTGCCAGCAGCTTCGCCCAGGACACAGGGAACTATGGCTACACCTTC.

The chain links TRBV9 to TRBJ2-1, with D possibly matching TRBD2 (6 bases). This CDR3 contains 15 residues. V lost 2 bases, J lost 6 bases, and 15 bases lay in between. Germline-derived CDR1 and CDR2 are SGDLS and YYNGEE. The CDR3 DNA sequence: TGTGCCAGCAGCGTTTACGGGAGCGAGGGCAATGAGCAGTTCTTC. Encoded protein: CASSVYGSEGNEQFF.

This chain uses TRBV19 with TRBJ2-2; D remains ambiguous. The CDR3 spans 15 residues. Trimming took 5 bases from V and 1 from J, leaving 11 bases between them. The germline V gene has CDR1 LNHDA and CDR2 SQIVND (reference sequence). The CDR3 reads CASSGASQNTGELFF. In nucleotides, the CDR3 is TGTGCCAGTAGTGGCGCTTCCCAGAACACCGGGGAGCTGTTTTTT.

The J gene is TRBJ1-1, the V gene TRBV4-1, with TRBD1 matching 9 bases. Trimming at V came to 3 bases and at J to 2 bases, leaving 4 bases not matched to a gene. This CDR3 region has 15 residues. Germline V gene data show CDR1 as MGHRA and CDR2 as YSYEKL. CDR3 sequence reads: CASSQYRGLNTEAFF. The CDR3 bases are TGCGCCAGCAGCCAGTACAGGGGGCTCAACACTGAAGCTTTCTTT.

The chain recombines TRBV10-2 with TRBJ1-2, with D hard to call. CDR1 is WSHSY, CDR2 SAAADI, per germline. This CDR3 is built from 14 residues. Trimming left V 6 bases short and J 4 bases short, with 15 bases between. The CDR3 sequence is CASSLGQSSYGYTF. CDR3 nucleotide sequence: TGCGCCAGCAGCTTAGGGCAGTCGAGCTATGGCTACACCTTC.

The genes are TRBV4-1 and TRBJ2-7, with D unresolved. Germline V gene sequence: CDR1 MGHRA, CDR2 YSYEKL. The CDR3 is 15 amino acids. V was trimmed by 1 base and J by 3 bases, leaving 13 bases between them. This chain's CDR3 is CASSQVSQSNYEQYF. CDR3 in DNA: TGCGCCAGCAGCCAAGTAAGCCAGTCCAACTACGAGCAGTACTTC.